This T cell receptor (beta chain) was captured in a study of blood T cell repertoires in COVID-19. V trimming: 6 bases; J trimming: 10 bases; junction bases outside the gene matches: 7. The germline CDR1 and CDR2 sequences are LNHDA and SQIVND (reference sequence). There are 14 residues in the CDR3. Libraries were prepared by immunoSEQ multiplex PCR; TCRdb keeps only in-frame clonotypes and omits some of them. The data contain a few hundred thousand clones, 75% to 90% of them seen just once; the ten biggest clones take up roughly 1.1%. All recovered Cohort 3 donors got two negative PCRs, got clearance, or saw symptom resolution. This clone was detected only once.

The receptor was derived from a man younger than 45 who had recovered from COVID-19. The sample was PBMCs or T cells enriched from blood (not recorded which). This chain joins TRBV19 and TRBJ1-6, with 9 bases lining up with TRBD1. The CDR3 sequence is CASRRDRARSPLHF. The CDR3 bases are TGTGCCAGTAGACGGGACAGGGCCCGCTCACCCCTCCACTTT. Full variable domain (rest looked up from reference TRBV19 and TRBJ1-6): DGGITQSPKYLFRKEGQNVTLSCEQNLNHDAMYWYRQDPGQGLRLIYYSQIVNDFQKGDIAEGYSVSREKKESFPLTVTSAQKNPTAFYLCASRRDRARSPLHFGNGTRLTVT.